This T cell receptor beta chain was identified in a study of shared clonotypes between healthy human individuals. Broader study findings: The authors sampled blood alone, and tissue repertoires likely differ. What naive subsets generally showed was a larger estimated richness than memory subsets showed.

Clones were sequenced by immunoSEQ multiplex PCR, and TCRdb holds only the in-frame ones, with some missing. The data contain approximately 1,000,000 clones, roughly 80% of them singletons. The length of the CDR3 is 13 residues. Germline V CDR1 and CDR2: MNHNY, SVGAGI (reference sequence). This clone turned up a few times. Its antigen is still unknown. Compared with germline, one end of the junction differs, possibly owing to a read error. The specimen sequenced was memory CD4+ T cells from PBMCs. Described subset: CD45RA-negative fraction. The clonotype comes from a man aged 18 to 30 in good health. Some clones in this sample may be carry-over from other donors' samples. The chain carries TRBV6-6 and TRBJ1-1; D uncertain. The CDR3 DNA sequence: TGTGCCAGCAGTTACCGGCAGAACGCTGAAGCTTTCTTT. This codes for CASSYRQNAEAFF.